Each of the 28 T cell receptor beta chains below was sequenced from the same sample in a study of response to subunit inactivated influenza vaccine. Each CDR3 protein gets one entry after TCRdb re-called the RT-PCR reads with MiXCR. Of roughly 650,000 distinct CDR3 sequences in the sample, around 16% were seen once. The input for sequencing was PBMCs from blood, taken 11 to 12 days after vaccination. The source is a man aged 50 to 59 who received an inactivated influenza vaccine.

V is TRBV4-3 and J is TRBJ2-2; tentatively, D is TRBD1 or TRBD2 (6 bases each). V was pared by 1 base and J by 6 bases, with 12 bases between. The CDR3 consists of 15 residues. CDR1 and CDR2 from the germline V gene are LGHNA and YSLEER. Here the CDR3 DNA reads TGCGCCAGCAGCCAAGGTCGGGGGCGCTCCGGGGAGCTGTTTTTT. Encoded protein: CASSQGRGRSGELFF.

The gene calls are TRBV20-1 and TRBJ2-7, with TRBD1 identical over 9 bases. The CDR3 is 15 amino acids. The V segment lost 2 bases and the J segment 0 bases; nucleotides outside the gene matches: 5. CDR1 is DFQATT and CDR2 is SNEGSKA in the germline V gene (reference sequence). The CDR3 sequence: CSARYRGRSSYEQYF. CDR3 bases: TGCAGTGCTAGATACAGGGGGCGGAGCTCCTACGAGCAGTACTTC.

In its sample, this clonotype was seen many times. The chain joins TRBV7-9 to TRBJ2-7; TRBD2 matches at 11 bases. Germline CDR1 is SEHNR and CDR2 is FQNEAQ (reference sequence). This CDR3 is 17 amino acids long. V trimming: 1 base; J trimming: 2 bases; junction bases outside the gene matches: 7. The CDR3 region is CASSLVLGTSGTYEQYF. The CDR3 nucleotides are TGTGCCAGCAGCTTAGTATTGGGGACTAGCGGAACCTACGAGCAGTACTTC. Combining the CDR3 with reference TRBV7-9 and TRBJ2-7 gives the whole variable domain DTGVSQNPRHKITKRGQNVTFRCDPISEHNRLYWYRQTLGQGPEFLTYFQNEAQLEKSRLLSDRFSAERPKGSFSTLEIQRTEQGDSAMYLCASSLVLGTSGTYEQYFGPGTRLTVT.

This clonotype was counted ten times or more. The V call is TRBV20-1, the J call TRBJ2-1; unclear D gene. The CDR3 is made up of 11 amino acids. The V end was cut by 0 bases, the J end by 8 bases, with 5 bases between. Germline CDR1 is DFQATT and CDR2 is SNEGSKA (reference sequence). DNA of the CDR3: TGCAGTGCTAGAGATCTTGATGAGCAGTTCTTC. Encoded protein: CSARDLDEQFF.

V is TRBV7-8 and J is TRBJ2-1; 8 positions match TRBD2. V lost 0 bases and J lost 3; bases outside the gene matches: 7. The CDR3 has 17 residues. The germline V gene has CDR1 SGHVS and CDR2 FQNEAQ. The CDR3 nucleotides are TGTGCCAGCAGCTTAGCGGGGTTCGGGGGGGTCTACAATGAGCAGTTCTTC. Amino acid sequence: CASSLAGFGGVYNEQFF.

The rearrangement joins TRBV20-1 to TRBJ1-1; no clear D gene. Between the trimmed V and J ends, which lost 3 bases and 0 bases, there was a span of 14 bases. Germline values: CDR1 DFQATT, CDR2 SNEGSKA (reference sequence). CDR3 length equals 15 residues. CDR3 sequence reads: CSARSPRGMNTEAFF. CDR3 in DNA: TGCAGTGCTAGGTCCCCGCGGGGAATGAACACTGAAGCTTTCTTT.

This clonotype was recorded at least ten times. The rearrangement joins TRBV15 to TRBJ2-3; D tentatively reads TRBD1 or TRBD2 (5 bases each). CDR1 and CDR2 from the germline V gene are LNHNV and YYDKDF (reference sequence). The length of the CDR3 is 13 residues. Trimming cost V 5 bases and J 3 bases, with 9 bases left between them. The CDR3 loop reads CATSGGGTDTQYF. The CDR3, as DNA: TGTGCCACCAGCGGGGGTGGGACAGATACGCAGTATTTT.

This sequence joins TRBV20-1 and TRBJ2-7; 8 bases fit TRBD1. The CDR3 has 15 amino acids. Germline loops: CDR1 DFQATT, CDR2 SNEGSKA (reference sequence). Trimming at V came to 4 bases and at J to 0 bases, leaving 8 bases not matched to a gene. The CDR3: CSATSRDRSSYEQYF. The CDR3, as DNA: TGCAGTGCTACCAGCCGGGACAGGAGCTCCTACGAGCAGTACTTC.

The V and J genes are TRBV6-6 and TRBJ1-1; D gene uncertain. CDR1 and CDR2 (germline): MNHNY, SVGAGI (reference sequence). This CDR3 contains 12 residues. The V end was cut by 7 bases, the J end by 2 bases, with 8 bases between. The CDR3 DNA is TGTGCCAGCACCCGGTTAAACACTGAAGCTTTCTTT. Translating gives CASTRLNTEAFF.

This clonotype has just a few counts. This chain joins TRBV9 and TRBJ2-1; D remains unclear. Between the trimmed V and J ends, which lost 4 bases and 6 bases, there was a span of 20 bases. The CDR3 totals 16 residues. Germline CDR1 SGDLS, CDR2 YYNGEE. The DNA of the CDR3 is TGTGCCAGCAGCTTACTCCAAAGCGTTAGGTCCAATGAGCAGTTCTTC. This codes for CASSLLQSVRSNEQFF.

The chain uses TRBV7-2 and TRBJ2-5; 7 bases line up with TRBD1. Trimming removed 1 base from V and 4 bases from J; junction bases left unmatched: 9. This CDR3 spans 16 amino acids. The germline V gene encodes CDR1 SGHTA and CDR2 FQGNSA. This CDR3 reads CASSLVQHRGVETQYF. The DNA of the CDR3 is TGTGCCAGCAGCTTAGTGCAGCACAGGGGTGTAGAGACCCAGTACTTC.

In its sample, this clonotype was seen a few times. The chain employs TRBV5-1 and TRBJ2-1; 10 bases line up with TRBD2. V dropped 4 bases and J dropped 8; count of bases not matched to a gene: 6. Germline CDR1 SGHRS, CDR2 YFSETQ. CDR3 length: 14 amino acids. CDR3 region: CASSVGTSEHEQFF. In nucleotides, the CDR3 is TGCGCCAGCAGCGTAGGGACTAGCGAGCATGAGCAGTTCTTC. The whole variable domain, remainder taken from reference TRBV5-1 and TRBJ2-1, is KAGVTQTPRYLIKTRGQQVTLSCSPISGHRSVSWYQQTPGQGLQFLFEYFSETQRNKGNFPGRFSGRQFSNSRSEMNVSTLELGDSALYLCASSVGTSEHEQFFGPGTRLTVL.

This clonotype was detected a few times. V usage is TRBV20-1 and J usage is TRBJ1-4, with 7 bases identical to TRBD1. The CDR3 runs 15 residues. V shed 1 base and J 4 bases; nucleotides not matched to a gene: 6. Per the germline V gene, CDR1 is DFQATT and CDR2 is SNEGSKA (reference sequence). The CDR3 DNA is TGCAGTGCTAGAGCCGCGACAGGGATTAATGAAAAACTGTTTTTT. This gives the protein CSARAATGINEKLFF.

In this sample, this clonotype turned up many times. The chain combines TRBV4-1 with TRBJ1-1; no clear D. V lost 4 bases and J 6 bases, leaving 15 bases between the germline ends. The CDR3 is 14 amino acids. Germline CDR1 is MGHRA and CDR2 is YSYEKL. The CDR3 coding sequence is TGCGCCAGCAGCCCACAAATAACTGGCGCTGAAGCTTTCTTT. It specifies CASSPQITGAEAFF.

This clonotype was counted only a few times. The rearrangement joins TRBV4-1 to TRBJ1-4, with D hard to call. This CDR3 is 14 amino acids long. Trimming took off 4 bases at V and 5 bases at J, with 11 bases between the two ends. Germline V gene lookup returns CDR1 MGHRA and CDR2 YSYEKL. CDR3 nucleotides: TGCGCCAGCAGCCTCGCGGTGATCAATGAAAAACTGTTTTTT. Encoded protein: CASSLAVINEKLFF.

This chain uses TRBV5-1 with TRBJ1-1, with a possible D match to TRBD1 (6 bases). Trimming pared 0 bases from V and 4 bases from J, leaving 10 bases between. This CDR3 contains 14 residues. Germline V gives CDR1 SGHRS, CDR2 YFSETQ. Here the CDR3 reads CASSLAQGFTEAFF. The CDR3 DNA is TGCGCCAGCAGCTTGGCACAGGGTTTCACTGAAGCTTTCTTT. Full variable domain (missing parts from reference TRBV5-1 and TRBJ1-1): KAGVTQTPRYLIKTRGQQVTLSCSPISGHRSVSWYQQTPGQGLQFLFEYFSETQRNKGNFPGRFSGRQFSNSRSEMNVSTLELGDSALYLCASSLAQGFTEAFFGQGTRLTVV.

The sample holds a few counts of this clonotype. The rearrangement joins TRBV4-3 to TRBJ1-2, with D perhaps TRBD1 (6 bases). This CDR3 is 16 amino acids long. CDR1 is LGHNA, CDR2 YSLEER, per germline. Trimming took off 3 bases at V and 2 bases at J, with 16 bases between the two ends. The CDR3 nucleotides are TGCGCCAGCAGCCAGGACCCAACAGGGTCCAACTATGGCTACACCTTC. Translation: CASSQDPTGSNYGYTF.

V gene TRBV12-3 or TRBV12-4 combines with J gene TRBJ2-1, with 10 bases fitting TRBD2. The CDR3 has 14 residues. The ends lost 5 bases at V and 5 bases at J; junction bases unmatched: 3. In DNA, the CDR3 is TGTGCCAGCAGTGCCAGCGGGGGGGACAATGAGCAGTTCTTC. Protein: CASSASGGDNEQFF.

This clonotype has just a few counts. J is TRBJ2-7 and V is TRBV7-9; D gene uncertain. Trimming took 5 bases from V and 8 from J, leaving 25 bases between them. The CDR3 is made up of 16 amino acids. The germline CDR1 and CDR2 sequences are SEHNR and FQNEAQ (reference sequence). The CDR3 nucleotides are TGTGCCAGCAGCAAGTCCTTGGGCCCGACCACCGGTCAGCAGTACTTC. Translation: CASSKSLGPTTGQQYF. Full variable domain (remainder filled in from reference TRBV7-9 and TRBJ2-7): DTGVSQNPRHKITKRGQNVTFRCDPISEHNRLYWYRQTLGQGPEFLTYFQNEAQLEKSRLLSDRFSAERPKGSFSTLEIQRTEQGDSAMYLCASSKSLGPTTGQQYFGPGTRLTVT.

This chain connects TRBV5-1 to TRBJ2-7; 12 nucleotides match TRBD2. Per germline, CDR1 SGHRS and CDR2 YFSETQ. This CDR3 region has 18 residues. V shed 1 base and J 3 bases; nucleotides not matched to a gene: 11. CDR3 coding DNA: TGCGCCAGCAGCTTGACTAGCGGGAGGCCCAACCTCCACTACGAGCAGTACTTC. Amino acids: CASSLTSGRPNLHYEQYF.

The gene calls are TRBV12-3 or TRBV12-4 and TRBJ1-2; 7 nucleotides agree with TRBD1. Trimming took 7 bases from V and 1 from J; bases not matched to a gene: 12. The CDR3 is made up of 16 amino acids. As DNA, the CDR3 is TGTGCCAGCACCCTGACAGGGCCCATACTTAACTATGGCTACACCTTC. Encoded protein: CASTLTGPILNYGYTF.

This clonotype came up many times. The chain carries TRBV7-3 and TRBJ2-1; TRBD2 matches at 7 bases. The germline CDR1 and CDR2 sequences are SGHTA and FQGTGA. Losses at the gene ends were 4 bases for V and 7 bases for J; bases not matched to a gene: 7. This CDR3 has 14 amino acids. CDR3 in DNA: TGTGCCAGCAGCTCCCCGGGACTAAAGAATGAGCAGTTCTTC. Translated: CASSSPGLKNEQFF.

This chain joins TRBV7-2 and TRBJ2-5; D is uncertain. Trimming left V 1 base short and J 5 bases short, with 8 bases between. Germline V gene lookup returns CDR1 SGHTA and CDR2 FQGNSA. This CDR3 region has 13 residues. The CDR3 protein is CASSLVEFETQYF. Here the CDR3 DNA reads TGTGCCAGCAGCTTAGTTGAGTTTGAGACCCAGTACTTC.

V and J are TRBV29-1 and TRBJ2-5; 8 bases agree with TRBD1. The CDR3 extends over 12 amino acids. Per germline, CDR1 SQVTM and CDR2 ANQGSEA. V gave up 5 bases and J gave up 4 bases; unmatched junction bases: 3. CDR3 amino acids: CSVTGGGETQYF. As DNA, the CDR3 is TGCAGCGTTACAGGGGGAGGAGAGACCCAGTACTTC.

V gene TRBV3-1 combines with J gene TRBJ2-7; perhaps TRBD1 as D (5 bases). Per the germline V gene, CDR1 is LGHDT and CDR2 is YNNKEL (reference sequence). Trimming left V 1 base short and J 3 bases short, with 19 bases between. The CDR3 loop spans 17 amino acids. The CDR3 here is CASSQVPGFVSGYEQYF. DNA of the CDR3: TGTGCCAGCAGCCAAGTCCCAGGGTTTGTATCTGGCTACGAGCAGTACTTC.

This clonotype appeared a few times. The DNA of the CDR3 is TGTGCCAGCAGCTTTTTGTCACACACAGATACGCAGTATTTT. Its protein product is CASSFLSHTDTQYF. The chain joins TRBV7-8 to TRBJ2-3; no firm D call. Trimming cost V 3 bases and J 2 bases, with 9 bases left between them. Germline lookup yields CDR1 SGHVS and CDR2 FQNEAQ. This CDR3 is built from 14 residues.

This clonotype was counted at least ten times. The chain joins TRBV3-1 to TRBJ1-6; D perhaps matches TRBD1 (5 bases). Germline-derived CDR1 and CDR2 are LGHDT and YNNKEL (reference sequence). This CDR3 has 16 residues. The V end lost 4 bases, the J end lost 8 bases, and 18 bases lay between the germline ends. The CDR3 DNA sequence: TGTGCCAGCAGCCTACGCGCCGGGACGGCAGATTCACCCCTCCACTTT. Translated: CASSLRAGTADSPLHF.

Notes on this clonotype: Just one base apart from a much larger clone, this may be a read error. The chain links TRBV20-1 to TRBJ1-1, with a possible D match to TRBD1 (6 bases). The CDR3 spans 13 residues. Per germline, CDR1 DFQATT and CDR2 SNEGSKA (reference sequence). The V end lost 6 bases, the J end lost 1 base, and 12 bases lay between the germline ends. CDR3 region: CSAPGQPNTEAFF. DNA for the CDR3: TGCAGTGCCCCCGGACAGCCGAACACTGAAGCTTTCTTT.